Below, 2 T cell receptor beta chains from the same sample are listed, as sequenced in a study of cytomegalovirus exposure and HLA in healthy donors. Use of 60 Vbeta and 13 Jbeta primers characterized the PCR. Clones were sequenced by immunoSEQ multiplex PCR, and TCRdb holds only the in-frame ones, with some missing. Here the sample spans around 55,000 clones, 78% being singletons. Input material: PBMCs. The receptors stem from a female donor in good health and CMV-seronegative.

This clone has a single count. The rearrangement links TRBV11-2 to TRBJ2-2; 10 bases line up with TRBD1. CDR3 length: 16 amino acids. V lost 6 bases, J lost 0 bases, and 4 bases stayed unmatched. The germline V gene encodes CDR1 SGHAT and CDR2 FQNNGV. Here the CDR3 reads CASSFDRGPNTGELFF. In DNA, the CDR3 is TGTGCCAGCAGTTTCGACAGGGGGCCGAACACCGGGGAGCTGTTTTTT.

The rearrangement joins TRBV12-5 to TRBJ1-3; 12 bases map to TRBD1. The CDR3 has 15 residues. The V segment lost 6 bases and the J segment 4 bases; nucleotides outside the gene matches: 4. In germline, CDR1 is LGHNT, CDR2 FRNRAP. The chain's CDR3 is CASGGQGAKGNTIYF. Here the CDR3 DNA reads TGTGCTAGTGGGGGACAGGGGGCGAAGGGAAACACCATATATTTT. The full variable domain, in which reference TRBV12-5 and TRBJ1-3 provide the parts outside the CDR3, is DARVTQTPRHKVTEMGQEVTMRCQPILGHNTVFWYRQTMMQGLELLAYFRNRAPLDDSGMPKDRFSAEMPDATLATLKIQPSEPRDSAVYFCASGGQGAKGNTIYFGEGSWLTVV.